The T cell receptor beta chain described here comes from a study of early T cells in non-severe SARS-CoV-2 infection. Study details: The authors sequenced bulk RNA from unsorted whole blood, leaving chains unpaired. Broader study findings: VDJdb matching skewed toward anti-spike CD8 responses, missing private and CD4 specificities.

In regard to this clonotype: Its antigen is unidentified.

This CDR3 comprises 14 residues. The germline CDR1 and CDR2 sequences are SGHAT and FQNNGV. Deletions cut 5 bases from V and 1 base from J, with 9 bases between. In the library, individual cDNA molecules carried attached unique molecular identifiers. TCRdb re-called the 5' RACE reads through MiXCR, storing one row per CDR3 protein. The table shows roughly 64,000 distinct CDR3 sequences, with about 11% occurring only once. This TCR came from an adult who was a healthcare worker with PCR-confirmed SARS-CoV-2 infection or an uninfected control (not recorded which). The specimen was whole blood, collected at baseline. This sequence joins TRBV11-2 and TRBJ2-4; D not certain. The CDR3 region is CASSPGAAKNIQYF. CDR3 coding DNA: TGTGCCAGCAGCCCGGGCGCCGCCAAAAACATTCAGTACTTC.